This TCR beta chain was observed in a study of T cells after posttransplantation cyclophosphamide. General study findings and limits: TRB clonality was highly associated with recipient CMV seropositivity and reactivation.

Profiling relied on immunoSEQ multiplex PCR, and the TCRdb table lists in-frame clones only, not all of them. The sample includes 20,000 to 25,000 clones, about 82% of them seen just once. The CDR3 is 15 residues long. In germline, CDR1 is SGHTS, CDR2 YDEGEE. In the case of this clone: Antigen specificity is unknown. At one end, the junction sequence differs from germline, possibly due to a read error. The sample contains more than one DNA sequence encoding this CDR3.

The sequenced sample was PBMCs. The clonotype comes from a woman aged 60-70 years with a blood cancer, CMV-positive, and with a related stem cell donor. The chain links TRBV5-8 to TRBJ1-5, with unresolved D. The DNA of the CDR3 is TGTGCCAGCAGCTTGGTCGGGTGGAGCAATCAGCCCCAACATTTT. This encodes CASSLVGWSNQPQHF.